The 5 T cell receptor beta chains reported below all come from one sample, sequenced in a study of read filtering for tumor transcriptome and immune sequencing. This library used about 360 ng RNA and molecular barcoded adaptors spanning alpha/delta and beta/gamma chains. MiXCR, applied by TCRdb to the reads, yields one record per CDR3 protein. The sample lists 49,000 or so distinct CDR3 sequences, roughly 12% seen once, with 13% to 15% in the top ten. The sample consisted of a population of CD138-negative cells sorted from bone marrow. Receptor source: a donor over 35 with multiple myeloma.

There are many counts of this clonotype. The rearrangement links TRBV5-6 to TRBJ1-1; no reliable D call. The CDR3 loop spans 13 amino acids. CDR1 and CDR2 (germline): SGHDT, YYEEEE. Trimming left V 3 bases short and J 0 bases short, with 6 bases between. The CDR3 sequence: CASSSALNTEAFF. CDR3 bases: TGTGCCAGCAGCTCCGCCCTGAACACTGAAGCTTTCTTT.

In its sample, this clonotype was seen many times. This chain joins TRBV29-1 and TRBJ2-5, with 8 bases aligning to TRBD1. Germline lookup yields CDR1 SQVTM and CDR2 ANQGSEA. The CDR3 has 12 amino acids. V lost 4 bases, J lost 4 bases, and 2 bases stayed unmatched. CDR3 sequence: CSVAGGAETQYF. For the CDR3, the DNA is TGCAGCGTTGCAGGGGGCGCAGAGACCCAGTACTTC.

This clonotype was detected many times. The chain links TRBV29-1 to TRBJ1-1, with 8 bases lining up with TRBD1. CDR1 is SQVTM, CDR2 ANQGSEA, per germline. Trimming took 3 bases from V and 6 from J; bases not matched to a gene: 12. The length of the CDR3 is 15 residues. The CDR3 sequence: CSVDRGHPRGAEAFF. Here the CDR3 DNA reads TGCAGCGTTGACAGGGGGCATCCTAGAGGGGCTGAAGCTTTCTTT.

In its sample, this clonotype was seen a few times. This chain uses TRBV2 with TRBJ1-5; possible D gene TRBD1, 5 bases. The CDR3 consists of 13 residues. V lost 0 bases and J 7 bases, leaving 7 bases between the germline ends. CDR1 and CDR2 (germline): SNHLY, FYNNEI. DNA of the CDR3: TGTGCCAGCAGTGAAGCCGGGGGACAGCCCCAGCATTTT. It yields the protein CASSEAGGQPQHF.

This clonotype was seen only once. The chain uses TRBV19 and TRBJ2-7; D unclear. Germline-derived CDR1 and CDR2 are LNHDA and SQIVND (reference sequence). The CDR3 length is 12 residues. The V gene lost 7 bases and the J gene lost 1 base, with 8 bases spanning the gap. The CDR3 here is CASMDASYEQYF. DNA of the CDR3: TGTGCCAGTATGGACGCGTCCTACGAGCAGTACTTC.